The TCR beta chain under discussion was sequenced for a study of blood T cell repertoires in COVID-19 (dated by TCRdb to about 2020). In the study overall: Samples from collaborators originated in the United States, Italy and Spain and spanned both the acute and convalescent phases of COVID-19. The dataset comprised deeply sampled blood TCRbeta repertoires from subjects exposed to, actively infected with, or recovered from COVID-19. The samples were drawn from the first 160 participants of the ongoing ImmuneRACE study and from some 1,300 subjects provided by 6 global collaborators. Where HLA class I and class II types were available, the types were taken from metadata supplied by the sample provider, not from assay-based typing. The material from the prospective study consisted of cDNA or gDNA derived from T cells, B-cell-depleted T cells, or PBMCs. Sample metadata almost always included a de-identified subject ID, COVID-19 status, age in years and sex. The repertoires were made available in a free public database intended to serve as a resource for research on the immune response to SARS-CoV-2.

In Seattle, one collaborating source enrolled patients while the infection was active and tracked those patients longitudinally over the course of disease. Collaborating institutions collected whole blood in K2EDTA tubes following their own protocols. For TCRbeta analysis, collaborator samples were shipped as frozen whole blood, as isolated PBMCs, or as DNA extracted from either sample type. In the case of this clone: The specificity of this receptor is unknown. The sample holds no much larger clone one base away, and base qualities are not on file.

Counted from cysteine to phenylalanine, this CDR3 has 14 amino acids. This entry keeps only the CDR3 DNA: 42 bases, framed from base 1. For CDR1 and CDR2, the germline V gene lists SGHRS and YFSETQ. The trim is 5 bases for V and 1 base for J, with a gap of 12 bases between the germline ends. What the research found in general, with its limitations: The quantity of clinical and demographic metadata differed by source and by participant and was supplied without curation.

The immunoSEQ Assay, a bias-controlled multiplex PCR, was used to amplify TCRbeta CDR3 regions from genomic DNA. The authors processed their data as follows. Nucleated cell counts per sample were estimated from amplification of reference gene primers within the assay. To quantify the absolute abundance of each unique TCRbeta CDR3 rearrangement, sequence reads were collapsed and filtered. For each sample, productive Simpson clonality was calculated as the square root of Simpson's diversity index across productive rearrangements. Held by TCRdb, this immuneACCESS table contains in-frame sequences only and omits some clones. Under half of the omission traces to an unresolved V gene where checked; the cause of the rest is unknown. D and trimming come from the DNA, and the V and J calls and clone size come from that table. In this sample the table shows 150,000 to 200,000 clones, roughly 79% of which occur a single time. Roughly an eighth of the sample is in the top ten clones.

The source is a woman older than 75 with COVID-19, enrolled during active disease. Rearrangement joined TRBV5-1 to TRBJ2-5, and TRBD2 may be the D gene, going by 5 matching bases. The sample was peripheral blood. The DNA reads as follows: TGCGCCAGCAGGCCCGGACTGTTCCAAGAGACCCAGTACTTC. Its product reads: CASRPGLFQETQYF.